Sequencing of this T cell receptor (beta chain) was carried out in a study of metastatic and nonmetastatic thyroid tumors. Turning to the study itself: Repertoire comparisons spanned blood and tumor or nodule tissue from malignant and benign thyroid patients.

Study findings and constraints: Reports indicated that malignant thyroid tumors showed significantly higher TCR beta diversity than benign nodules did, in blood and tumor.

This clone was seen repeatedly, ten times or more. The target antigen is unknown. Within the sample, other DNA sequences also encode this same CDR3. CDR1 MNHEY and CDR2 SMNVEV come from the germline V gene (reference sequence). Losses at the gene ends were 7 bases for V and 5 bases for J; bases not matched to a gene: 6. This CDR3 region has 13 residues. Every patient was untreated before thyroid surgery. Original analysis: To classify distant metastasis in papillary thyroid cancer, a model was built from CDR3 differences across clinicopathological groups. TCRdb called clones again from the PCR reads with MiXCR. What appears here as the V and J calls and clone size reflects TCRdb's work, not the paper's. This sample yields roughly 23,000 clones, of which 20% to 25% are seen a single time; about 64% belongs to the top ten.

The clonotype originates from a male donor with papillary thyroid cancer or a benign thyroid nodule (not recorded which). Some clones in this sample may be carry-over from other donors' samples. This sequence joins TRBV27 and TRBJ1-1, with 8 bases matching TRBD1. The sequenced sample consisted of blood. The CDR3 coding sequence is TGTGCCAGCAAAGCTCAGGGGGCGACTGAAGCTTTCTTT. As protein: CASKAQGATEAFF.